These 5 T cell receptor beta chains were all obtained from the same sample, sequenced in a study of beta chain features in type 1 diabetes. Findings and caveats of the study: Moderate but significant shortening of TCRB CDR3s was recorded in all four CD4+ subsets from Type 1 diabetes patients.

As every portion of the isolated RNA was reverse transcribed, the sequencing read expressed TCRB transcripts. Sequenced by immunoSEQ multiplex PCR; TCRdb stores in-frame clones only, minus some. The table includes under 350,000 clones, about 13% detected once. These TCRs' antigens remain unknown. The sequenced sample was naive CD4+ T cells from blood. The source of these receptors is a man aged 30 to 45 with type 1 diabetes.

The J gene is TRBJ2-7, the V gene TRBV5-4, with 8 bases fitting TRBD2. The junction had 7 bases not matched to a gene; V was cut back by 5 bases and J by 0 bases. The CDR3 is 15 amino acids. CDR1 and CDR2 (germline): SGHNT, YYREEE (reference sequence). Written as DNA, the CDR3 is TGTGCCAGCAGGGCGGCTAGCGGGTCCTCCTACGAGCAGTACTTC. The encoded protein is CASRAASGSSYEQYF. The full variable domain, its missing parts supplied by reference TRBV5-4 and TRBJ2-7, is ETGVTQSPTHLIKTRGQQVTLRCSSQSGHNTVSWYQQALGQGPQFIFQYYREEENGRGNFPPRFSGLQFPNYSSELNVNALELDDSALYLCASRAASGSSYEQYFGPGTRLTVT.

This clone has more than one count but fewer than ten. The chain employs TRBV18 and TRBJ2-7; 8 bases are a match to TRBD1. Germline V CDR1 and CDR2: KGHSH, LQKENI. CDR3 length equals 15 residues. Trimming at V came to 0 bases and at J to 5 bases, leaving 6 bases not matched to a gene. CDR3 sequence (DNA): TGTGCCAGCTCACCACCGGGACAGGATTTCCACGAGCAGTACTTC. This translates into CASSPPGQDFHEQYF.

This clone has just a few counts. J is TRBJ1-1 and V is TRBV30, with D maybe TRBD1 (5 bases). Germline lookup yields CDR1 GTSNPN and CDR2 SVGIG (reference sequence). CDR3 length: 16 amino acids. V lost 0 bases to trimming and J lost 0 bases, with 14 bases between them. The CDR3 nucleotides are TGTGCCTGGAGTGTGGCCGGCAGGGTAATGAACACTGAAGCTTTCTTT. Translating it yields CAWSVAGRVMNTEAFF.

CDR3 coding DNA: TGTGCCAGCAGTTTCCTAGCGACGAACACCGGGGAGCTGTTTTTT. This translates into CASSFLATNTGELFF. This chain uses TRBV28 with TRBJ2-2, with D possibly matching TRBD2 (6 bases). Germline V lookup: CDR1 MDHEN, CDR2 SYDVKM. The CDR3 sequence is 15 residues long. The V and J ends lost 3 bases and 0 bases respectively, with 8 bases between them.

The rearrangement uses TRBV27 and TRBJ2-1; 7 nucleotides align to TRBD1. With V trimmed by 5 bases and J by 0 bases, 4 bases remained unmatched. This CDR3 region has 15 residues. The germline gives CDR1 MNHEY, CDR2 SMNVEV (reference sequence). The CDR3 loop reads CASSGPGGSYNEQFF. The DNA for the CDR3 is TGTGCCAGCAGTGGGCCAGGGGGCTCCTACAATGAGCAGTTCTTC.